This T cell receptor beta chain came from a study of cytomegalovirus exposure and HLA in healthy donors. CDR1 SGHTA and CDR2 FQGNSA come from the germline V gene. This CDR3 has 14 amino acids. Trimming pared 4 bases from V and 4 bases from J, leaving 13 bases between. Generated by immunoSEQ multiplex PCR, the TCRdb table keeps only in-frame clones and is missing some. This repertoire shows 150,000 to 180,000 clones, about 88% found once; its top ten account for around 22%. This TCR was recovered from a young man in good health and CMV-seropositive. The rearrangement uses TRBV7-2 and TRBJ2-5; D perhaps matches TRBD2 (5 bases). Input material: PBMCs. The CDR3 protein is CASSYRLSTETQYF. The DNA of the CDR3 is TGTGCCAGCAGCTATAGACTATCAACAGAGACCCAGTACTTC.